This paragraph reports one T cell receptor (beta chain). Its antigen remains unidentified. These data are taken from a study of CD8+ T cells in alopecia areata. Study observations and caveats: Lesional scalp, especially alopecia totalis/universalis, showed higher clonality than normal scalp.

The V and J ends lost 6 bases and 6 bases respectively, with 8 bases between them. The CDR3 consists of 11 residues. Germline CDR1 and CDR2: MNHEY and SVGAGI. Reverse transcription of extracted RNA yielded cDNA, which provided the sequencing template. The repertoire was sequenced with immunoSEQ multiplex PCR; TCRdb's copy has only in-frame clones and lacks some. The table has about 97,000 clones, approximately 42% seen once. Those with alopecia areata gave lesional scalp punch biopsies and peripheral blood. What was sequenced was CD4+ T cells sorted from blood. This receptor was obtained from a human donor with alopecia areata. This chain uses TRBV6-5 with TRBJ1-1; D is undetermined. CDR3 sequence reads: CASRAGAEAFF. The DNA for the CDR3 is TGTGCCAGCAGGGCCGGGGCTGAAGCTTTCTTT.